This T cell receptor beta chain was identified during a study of cytotoxic CD8 clonotypes in ibrutinib-treated CLL. Study-level background: Productive templates per sample averaged almost 260,000; productive rearrangements, about 89,000. General observations from the study: Rare overall, public clonotypes shrank or held steady under therapy. Baseline-level clonality went beyond age-matched healthy donors and moved in step with circulating CD8+ T-cell counts.

The V end lost 4 bases, the J end lost 3 bases, and 11 bases lay between the germline ends. Germline lookup yields CDR1 SGHNT and CDR2 YYREEE (reference sequence). CDR3 length: 13 amino acids. Targeted sequencing depth ranged from 1 in 200,000 to 1 in 1 million T cells. Repertoires were generated with immunoSEQ multiplex PCR, while TCRdb's copy carries only in-frame clones and drops some. The sample gives approximately 100,000 clones, 45% to 65% of which show up once; around 37% is in the top ten. The sample holds a few counts of this clone. Antigen: not known. J is TRBJ2-7 and V is TRBV5-4, with D possibly TRBD2 on 5 matching bases. The sample in question was PBMCs, obtained after 24 months of ibrutinib treatment. This TCR was sampled from a human donor with chronic lymphocytic leukemia. This CDR3 reads CASSPGTIYEQYF. Here the CDR3 DNA reads TGTGCCAGCAGCCCGGGAACCATCTACGAGCAGTACTTC.